The clone carrying this T cell receptor (beta chain) was observed many times. What it recognizes is unknown. In TCRdb, the 5' RACE reads were re-called with MiXCR into one record per CDR3 protein. The repertoire includes 26,000 or so distinct CDR3 sequences, over 20% of them detected once, and approximately 16% sits in the top ten. Germline V gives CDR1 SGDLS, CDR2 YYNGEE. The CDR3 runs 16 residues. V dropped 3 bases and J dropped 4; count of bases not matched to a gene: 6. Unsorted libraries were prepared from 2 million PBMCs that had been stored at -80 C. The record originates from a study of neurological immune-mediated disorders. Overall study findings and caveats: Expanded clones shared no identical CDR3 amino acid sequences across subjects, which suggested private TCR-beta repertoires in all groups.

V is TRBV9 and J is TRBJ2-2; TRBD1 matches 10 bases. The sample was PBMCs. This clonotype was obtained from a woman aged 55-70 years in good health. The CDR3 nucleotides are TGTGCCAGCAGCGGGACCGGGACAGGGGTCACCGGGGAGCTGTTTTTT. This gives the protein CASSGTGTGVTGELFF.